These 30 T cell receptor beta chains came from one sample sequenced in a study of neoadjuvant anti-PD-1 for oral cavity cancer. Time point meaning: after neoadjuvant nivolumab, at surgical resection. Only in-frame clones appear in the TCRdb table, and some are missing; sequencing was by immunoSEQ multiplex PCR. The sample shows 55,000 to 80,000 clones, 86% of them seen only once. Sequencing was performed on PBMCs, taken after nivolumab (anti-PD-1) treatment. All receptors derive from a person aged 40 to 85 with oral cavity squamous cell carcinoma.

This clone was picked up one time. The V gene is TRBV27, the J gene TRBJ1-2; D not resolved. CDR1 MNHEY and CDR2 SMNVEV come from the germline V gene (reference sequence). CDR3 length equals 13 residues. V shed 3 bases and J shed 8 bases, with 13 bases lying between them. As DNA, the CDR3 is TGTGCCAGCAGTTTTTCAGGACCGTCGGGCTACACCTTC. This sequence encodes CASSFSGPSGYTF.

The chain uses TRBV19 and TRBJ1-4; D is ambiguous. The germline V and J ends were trimmed by 5 bases and 5 bases, with 15 bases remaining between them. Germline CDR1 reads LNHDA; CDR2 reads SQIVND (reference sequence). This CDR3 has 15 amino acids. In DNA, the CDR3 is TGTGCCAGTAGTCCAACGAGGCGGCAGAATGAAAAACTGTTTTTT. This translates into CASSPTRRQNEKLFF.

This chain connects TRBV5-1 to TRBJ1-1, with 8 bases aligning to TRBD1. The CDR3 has 12 amino acids. Per germline, CDR1 SGHRS and CDR2 YFSETQ. Germline trimming cut 4 bases from V and 7 bases from J; bases unmatched to any gene: 3. The CDR3 protein is CASSAGQGEAFF. The CDR3 bases are TGCGCCAGCAGCGCAGGACAGGGTGAAGCTTTCTTT.

This clone was counted a single time. The chain has TRBV11-2 and TRBJ2-7, with D possibly TRBD2 on 6 matching bases. The CDR3 is 14 residues long. The germline V and J ends were trimmed by 1 base and 4 bases, with 11 bases remaining between them. Per the germline V gene, CDR1 is SGHAT and CDR2 is FQNNGV. CDR3 DNA: TGTGCCAGCAGCTTAGGCCCACTAGCTTACGAGCAGTACTTC. Residues: CASSLGPLAYEQYF.

The chain employs TRBV2 and TRBJ2-3; D may be TRBD2 (6 bases). Germline lookup yields CDR1 SNHLY and CDR2 FYNNEI. The CDR3 runs 16 residues. V lost 4 bases, J lost 3 bases, and 17 bases lay in between. The CDR3 loop is CASSGGVAGRTDTQYF. CDR3 nucleotides: TGTGCCAGCAGTGGCGGGGTCGCGGGACGGACAGATACGCAGTATTTT.

CDR3 in amino acids: CASSLAGGQGEKLFF. CDR3 sequence (DNA): TGTGCCAGCAGCTTAGCGGGGGGGCAAGGTGAAAAACTGTTTTTT. The chain carries TRBV7-9 and TRBJ1-4, with a tentative D call TRBD1 (6 bases). Trimming cost V 0 bases and J 7 bases, with 12 bases left between them. The CDR3 runs 15 residues. Germline V gene sequence: CDR1 SEHNR, CDR2 FQNEAQ (reference sequence).

The chain uses TRBV2 and TRBJ1-2; 8 nucleotides line up with TRBD1. Germline lookup yields CDR1 SNHLY and CDR2 FYNNEI. With V trimmed by 4 bases and J by 2 bases, 6 bases remained unmatched. This CDR3 is built from 15 residues. CDR3 loop: CASSGVRGHNYGYTF. DNA for the CDR3: TGTGCCAGCAGTGGGGTCAGGGGGCACAACTATGGCTACACCTTC.

This clone occurred a few times. V usage is TRBV28 and J usage is TRBJ2-7; 10 positions match TRBD2. Germline assignment: CDR1 MDHEN and CDR2 SYDVKM. The ends lost 4 bases at V and 7 bases at J; junction bases unmatched: 7. CDR3 size: 14 residues. This chain's CDR3 is CASSSPGLAAEQYF. The CDR3 nucleotides are TGTGCCAGCAGTTCCCCAGGACTAGCGGCTGAGCAGTACTTC.

The chain uses TRBV4-2 and TRBJ2-7, with D perhaps TRBD2 (6 bases). V lost 0 bases, J lost 2 bases, and 11 bases lay in between. The CDR3 is 15 residues long. Germline CDR1 reads LGHNA; CDR2 reads YNFKEQ. CDR3 nucleotides: TGTGCCAGCAGCCAAGATGGCGGGGTGGCCTACGAGCAGTACTTC. This gives the protein CASSQDGGVAYEQYF.

This rearrangement joins TRBV4-1 to TRBJ1-2; D call uncertain. The CDR3 length is 13 residues. V was pared by 1 base and J by 2 bases, with 5 bases between. Germline loops: CDR1 MGHRA, CDR2 YSYEKL. The CDR3 protein is CASSQGGNYGYTF. CDR3 DNA: TGCGCCAGCAGCCAAGGAGGGAACTATGGCTACACCTTC.

This chain uses TRBV7-8 with TRBJ1-2, with TRBD1 as a possible D gene (6 bases). The CDR3 totals 17 residues. V shed 2 bases and J shed 5 bases, with 21 bases lying between them. Germline V gene sequence: CDR1 SGHVS, CDR2 FQNEAQ. CDR3 residues: CASSLMGRGGIVYGYTF. DNA of the CDR3: TGTGCCAGCAGCTTAATGGGGCGCGGGGGCATCGTATATGGCTACACCTTC.

This clone was detected only once. V usage is TRBV5-4 and J usage is TRBJ1-2; 7 bases fit TRBD1. Germline V gives CDR1 SGHNT, CDR2 YYREEE (reference sequence). This CDR3 contains 14 residues. Trimming at V came to 4 bases and at J to 3 bases, leaving 6 bases not matched to a gene. CDR3 sequence (DNA): TGTGCCAGCAGCCCCCGACAGGGTTACTATGGCTACACCTTC. It codes for CASSPRQGYYGYTF.

The chain combines TRBV7-9 with TRBJ1-1; D gene uncertain. V lost 0 bases and J 3 bases, leaving 11 bases between the germline ends. The CDR3 extends over 15 amino acids. Looked up from germline, CDR1 is SEHNR and CDR2 is FQNEAQ (reference sequence). Here the CDR3 reads CASSLAVGTDTEAFF. CDR3 nucleotide sequence: TGTGCCAGCAGCTTAGCGGTGGGCACCGACACTGAAGCTTTCTTT.

This clone has a single count. The V gene is TRBV19, the J gene TRBJ1-5; D is possibly TRBD1 (6 bases). V was trimmed by 7 bases and J by 2 bases, leaving 18 bases between them. Germline lookup yields CDR1 LNHDA and CDR2 SQIVND (reference sequence). The CDR3 spans 16 residues. For the CDR3, the DNA is TGTGCCAGTACGTCCGAGACAGGTTTGGGCAATCAGCCCCAGCATTTT. It codes for CASTSETGLGNQPQHF.

The chain employs TRBV5-1 and TRBJ1-1, with 9 nucleotides matching TRBD1. CDR1 is SGHRS and CDR2 is YFSETQ in the germline V gene. This CDR3 has 17 residues. J was trimmed by 3 bases and V by 3 bases; bases with no gene match: 12. The CDR3 reads CASSYQTGGPGDTEAFF. The DNA for the CDR3 is TGCGCCAGCAGCTACCAAACAGGGGGCCCTGGGGACACTGAAGCTTTCTTT.

The chain carries TRBV6-6 and TRBJ2-7, with 13 bases matching TRBD2. Germline V gene sequence: CDR1 MNHNY, CDR2 SVGAGI (reference sequence). J lost 5 bases, V lost 6 bases, and 4 bases had no gene match. CDR3 length: 14 amino acids. The CDR3 loop is CASRRLAGGHEQYF. CDR3 nucleotide sequence: TGTGCCAGCAGAAGACTAGCGGGAGGCCACGAGCAGTACTTC.

This rearrangement joins TRBV7-8 to TRBJ2-1, with D perhaps matching TRBD2 (5 bases). CDR3 length: 16 amino acids. Germline V gives CDR1 SGHVS, CDR2 FQNEAQ. V was cut by 1 base and J by 6 bases, with 16 bases left in between. This CDR3 reads CASSLVPRANRNEQFF. The CDR3 nucleotides read TGTGCCAGCAGCTTAGTTCCGAGGGCCAATCGCAATGAGCAGTTCTTC. Using reference TRBV7-8 and TRBJ2-1 for the parts outside the CDR3, the full variable domain is GAGVSQSPRYKVAKRGQDVALRCDPISGHVSLFWYQQALGQGPEFLTYFQNEAQLDKSGLPSDRFFAERPEGSVSTLKIQRTQQEDSAVYLCASSLVPRANRNEQFFGPGTRLTVL.

This sequence joins TRBV19 and TRBJ2-1, with unresolved D. Germline values: CDR1 LNHDA, CDR2 SQIVND (reference sequence). The CDR3 consists of 12 residues. With 1 base removed from V and 8 bases from J, the gap between germline ends came to 6 bases. The CDR3 bases are TGTGCCAGTAGTATAGGGCAACATGAGCAGTTCTTC. Protein: CASSIGQHEQFF.

The genes are TRBV15 and TRBJ1-4; a possible D gene is TRBD1 (6 bases). The germline V gene has CDR1 LNHNV and CDR2 YYDKDF (reference sequence). This CDR3 region has 14 residues. V lost 10 bases, J lost 6 bases, and 18 bases lay in between. Here the CDR3 DNA reads TGTGCCATCAGGGGCCGGGATCGCCATGAAAAACTGTTTTTT. Translating it yields CAIRGRDRHEKLFF.

This clone was detected only once. The chain carries TRBV4-1 and TRBJ2-5; D is possibly TRBD2 (5 bases). The CDR3 has 17 residues. V was trimmed by 1 base and J by 2 bases, leaving 17 bases between them. The germline gives CDR1 MGHRA, CDR2 YSYEKL. The CDR3 nucleotides read TGCGCCAGCAGCCAAGGAGGCCTAGGACGGGGTCAAGAGACCCAGTACTTC. This codes for CASSQGGLGRGQETQYF.

This clone was recorded only once. The rearrangement uses TRBV18 and TRBJ1-1; tentative D call: TRBD1 (6 bases). CDR1 and CDR2 from the germline V gene are KGHSH and LQKENI. The CDR3 covers 15 residues. The germline V and J ends were trimmed by 3 bases and 3 bases, with 14 bases remaining between them. CDR3 in DNA: TGTGCCAGCTCACCCCCGCCGGCAGGGGACACTGAAGCTTTCTTT. Residues: CASSPPPAGDTEAFF.

A remark on this clone: Sequence at one end of the junction differs from germline and may be a read error. The rearrangement links TRBV7-8 to TRBJ1-3; D uncertain. The CDR3 loop spans 13 amino acids. The germline V gene has CDR1 SGHVS and CDR2 FQNEAQ. The CDR3 spells CASSLISRNTIYF. The CDR3 DNA sequence: TGTGCCAGCAGCTTAATCTCTCGAAACACCATATATTTT.

J is TRBJ1-1 and V is TRBV19; D uncertain. This CDR3 spans 13 amino acids. V lost 5 bases, J lost 4 bases, and 11 bases lay in between. Germline V CDR1 and CDR2: LNHDA, SQIVND (reference sequence). CDR3 in DNA: TGTGCCAGTAGTCCCCAGCGGGGCACTGAAGCTTTCTTT. It encodes CASSPQRGTEAFF.

This clone was counted a few times. V and J are TRBV6-1 and TRBJ1-2; D gene ambiguous. V lost 3 bases, J lost 7 bases, and 9 bases lay in between. The length of the CDR3 is 12 residues. The V gene's germline CDR1 is MNHNS and CDR2 SASEGT. Written as DNA, the CDR3 is TGTGCCAGCAGTGACAGAATGCCTGGCTACACCTTC. This encodes CASSDRMPGYTF.

The chain links TRBV19 to TRBJ2-7; maybe TRBD2 (5 bases). V gave up 7 bases and J gave up 2 bases, with 15 bases separating them. This CDR3 contains 14 residues. CDR1 is LNHDA and CDR2 is SQIVND in the germline V gene (reference sequence). The CDR3: CASTPAAVAYEQYF. CDR3 nucleotide sequence: TGTGCCAGTACCCCTGCAGCGGTAGCCTACGAGCAGTACTTC. The full variable domain, in which reference TRBV19 and TRBJ2-7 provide the parts outside the CDR3, is DGGITQSPKYLFRKEGQNVTLSCEQNLNHDAMYWYRQDPGQGLRLIYYSQIVNDFQKGDIAEGYSVSREKKESFPLTVTSAQKNPTAFYLCASTPAAVAYEQYFGPGTRLTVT.

Worth noting for this clone: One end of the junction does not line up with germline, which may come from a read error. The chain carries TRBV5-1 and TRBJ2-1; D is perhaps TRBD2 (6 bases). Germline V CDR1 and CDR2: SGHRS, YFSETQ. CDR3 length: 13 residues. Written as DNA, the CDR3 is TGCGCCAGCAGCTTGGCGTGGGAGGACACGAGAGTCTTC. Translation: CASSLAWEDTRVF. Together with reference TRBV5-1 and TRBJ2-1, the CDR3 gives the full variable domain: KAGVTQTPRYLIKTRGQQVTLSCSPISGHRSVSWYQQTPGQGLQFLFEYFSETQRNKGNFPGRFSGRQFSNSRSEMNVSTLELGDSALYLCASSLAWEDTRVFGPGTRLTVL.

This chain uses TRBV19 with TRBJ2-7; TRBD1 agrees at 7 bases. Looked up from germline, CDR1 is LNHDA and CDR2 is SQIVND (reference sequence). The CDR3 runs to 15 residues. After removal of 5 bases from V and 7 bases from J, the junction contained 14 bases not matched to a gene. The CDR3 reads CASSVARDSGLEQYF. The CDR3 nucleotides are TGTGCCAGTAGTGTCGCCCGGGACAGCGGCTTAGAGCAGTACTTC.

The chain joins TRBV7-9 to TRBJ2-3, with 9 bases identical to TRBD2. V shed 3 bases and J 6 bases; nucleotides not matched to a gene: 7. There are 15 residues in the CDR3. Germline lookup yields CDR1 SEHNR and CDR2 FQNEAQ (reference sequence). DNA for the CDR3: TGTGCCAGCAGCTTTGGCGCGGGGGGGGCGGATACGCAGTATTTT. Its translation is CASSFGAGGADTQYF.

The V gene is TRBV29-1, the J gene TRBJ2-3; D possibly matches TRBD1 or TRBD2 (6 bases each). This CDR3 spans 14 amino acids. V lost 7 bases and J 2 bases, leaving 16 bases between the germline ends. Germline assignment: CDR1 SQVTM and CDR2 ANQGSEA. The CDR3 DNA sequence: TGCAGCGCAGCGACAGGCGGGACCACAGATACGCAGTATTTT. Its protein is CSAATGGTTDTQYF.

This chain uses TRBV5-4 with TRBJ2-1; 7 nucleotides line up with TRBD1. After removal of 2 bases from V and 2 bases from J, the junction contained 4 bases not matched to a gene. This CDR3 has 15 residues. Germline-derived CDR1 and CDR2 are SGHNT and YYREEE (reference sequence). CDR3 amino acids: CASSLEDRTYNEQFF. The DNA of the CDR3 is TGTGCCAGCAGCTTAGAGGACAGGACCTACAATGAGCAGTTCTTC.